The clone carrying this T cell receptor (beta chain) turned up a few times. Just one base apart from a much larger clone, this may be a read error. CDR3 size: 12 residues. Germline V gene sequence: CDR1 SEHNR, CDR2 FQNEAQ (reference sequence). The data stem from a study of T-cell reconstitution after alpha-beta-depleted transplantation in children. Construction of the TCRbeta library involved unique molecular identifiers. TCRdb itself ran the PCR reads through MiXCR, one entry per CDR3 protein. The sample shows about 72,000 distinct CDR3 sequences, about 7% of them seen only once. This specimen consisted of PBMCs from the stem cell graft donor, obtained from the stem cell graft. This rearrangement joins TRBV7-9 to TRBJ1-1; the D is unclear. The sequence was obtained from a human donor who donated a stem cell graft to a child with acute lymphoblastic leukemia. The CDR3 sequence: CSSSLEVGEAFF. In DNA, the CDR3 is TGTTCCAGCAGCTTAGAGGTCGGGGAAGCTTTCTTT.